These 28 T cell receptor beta chains share one sample of origin, sequenced in a study of T cells in Graves' hyperthyroidism and ophthalmopathy (dated by TCRdb to the late 2010s). To prepare the library, multiplex PCR was applied. Sequenced on an Illumina HiSeq 2000. The TCR beta CDR3 regions were amplified from RNA transcripts. The TCR CDR3 was subjected to a first round of RT-PCR using the HTBI primer set and the Qiagen OneStep RT-PCR kit. In-frame beta chains were kept once TCRdb had trimmed the public reads at Q25 with fastp and called clones with MiXCR. Each entry merges the rows of one CDR3 protein and shows their most common DNA and genes. Counted in this sample were some 350,000 distinct CDR3 sequences; 19% of them appeared once. Roughly 3.5% of the sample is held by the ten biggest clonotypes. The specimen was blood. Receptors originate from a woman between 18 and 30 years old with Graves' hyperthyroidism.

Ten or more counts support this clonotype. This chain uses TRBV6-1 with TRBJ1-5; 8 positions agree with TRBD1. Germline V lookup: CDR1 MNHNS, CDR2 SASEGT. There are 16 residues in the CDR3. The V gene end was trimmed by 5 bases and the J gene end by 5 bases; junction bases not matched to a gene: 11. This CDR3 reads CASSLMGRGHHQPQHF. The CDR3 DNA sequence: TGTGCCAGCAGTCTCATGGGCAGGGGGCATCATCAGCCCCAGCATTTT.

This clonotype appeared many times. The genes are TRBV19 and TRBJ2-7, with D possibly called TRBD1 or TRBD2 (5 bases each). CDR1 and CDR2 from the germline V gene are LNHDA and SQIVND (reference sequence). The V end lost 10 bases, the J end lost 3 bases, and 16 bases lay between the germline ends. The CDR3 has 13 amino acids. This chain's CDR3 is CATRRDPRYEQYF. The CDR3 DNA sequence: TGTGCCACTCGCCGGGACCCTCGCTACGAGCAGTACTTC.

Ten or more counts support this clonotype. This chain links TRBV12-3 or TRBV12-4 with TRBJ1-2, with 7 positions matching TRBD1. This CDR3 is 14 amino acids long. V shed 5 bases, J shed 4 bases, and the junction held 7 bases outside the gene matches. Here the CDR3 DNA reads TGTGCCAGCAGTCCGATGAGGACAGGCTATGGCTACACCTTC. Translation: CASSPMRTGYGYTF.

There are many counts of this clonotype. The rearrangement links TRBV6-1 to TRBJ2-2; 8 positions match TRBD1. The J segment lost 1 base and the V segment lost 7 bases, leaving 8 bases of the junction unmatched. Germline CDR1 reads MNHNS; CDR2 reads SASEGT. The CDR3 runs 16 residues. The CDR3 DNA reads TGTGCCAGCAAGAGAAGGACAGGGCAGAACACCGGGGAGCTGTTTTTT. Protein: CASKRRTGQNTGELFF.

The rearrangement links TRBV29-1 to TRBJ2-7; weak D call: TRBD2 (5 bases). V shed 4 bases and J shed 2 bases, with 12 bases lying between them. The CDR3 is 13 residues long. Germline CDR1 reads SQVTM; CDR2 reads ANQGSEA. The CDR3 loop reads CSVVRASTYEQYF. As DNA, the CDR3 is TGCAGCGTTGTGCGGGCCTCGACCTACGAGCAGTACTTC.

In this sample, this clonotype turned up many times. CDR3 amino acids: CASSYAQGYSNQPQHF. Written as DNA, the CDR3 is TGTGCCAGCAGTTACGCACAGGGCTATAGCAATCAGCCCCAGCATTTT. The V call is TRBV6-5, the J call TRBJ1-5; TRBD1 is a possible D gene (6 bases). The CDR3 is 16 amino acids. V lost 2 bases and J 0 bases, leaving 11 bases between the germline ends. The germline V gene has CDR1 MNHEY and CDR2 SVGAGI.

The chain joins TRBV11-2 to TRBJ2-3, with TRBD2 matching 12 bases. CDR1 is SGHAT, CDR2 FQNNGV, per germline. The CDR3 has 15 amino acids. J gave up 2 bases and V 5 bases, and 2 bases lay outside the gene matches. The CDR3 loop reads CASSRLAGVTDTQYF. Written as DNA, the CDR3 is TGTGCCAGCAGCCGACTAGCGGGAGTCACAGATACGCAGTATTTT.

This clonotype was detected a few times. This CDR3 is CASSSGQSPQHF. The CDR3 nucleotides are TGTGCCAGCTCATCGGGACAGTCGCCCCAGCATTTT. This chain connects TRBV18 to TRBJ1-5; 7 bases match TRBD1. The V segment lost 5 bases and the J segment 9 bases; nucleotides outside the gene matches: 4. CDR1 is KGHSH, CDR2 LQKENI, per germline. The CDR3 consists of 12 residues. The whole variable domain, remainder taken from reference TRBV18 and TRBJ1-5, is NAGVMQNPRHLVRRRGQEARLRCSPMKGHSHVYWYRQLPEEGLKFMVYLQKENIIDESGMPKERFSAEFPKEGPSILRIQQVVRGDSAAYFCASSSGQSPQHFGDGTRLSIL.

This clonotype was counted a few times. The junction shows a germline mismatch at one end, possibly a read error. Here the CDR3 DNA reads TGTGCCAGCAGCTTAGGAGCGGGGAGCACTGAAGCTCTCTTT. This gives the protein CASSLGAGSTEALF. The rearrangement joins TRBV11-1 to TRBJ1-1; D remains unclear. The CDR3 is made up of 14 amino acids. The germline gives CDR1 SGHAT, CDR2 FQDESV (reference sequence).

The rearrangement uses TRBV20-1 and TRBJ2-7, with D maybe TRBD2 (6 bases). Trimming stripped 5 bases from V and 0 bases from J, with 14 bases between. The CDR3 is made up of 14 amino acids. Germline CDR1 reads DFQATT; CDR2 reads SNEGSKA (reference sequence). The DNA for the CDR3 is TGCAGTGCTCTGCGGGACGGAAACTCCTACGAGCAGTACTTC. It is translated as CSALRDGNSYEQYF.

CDR3 region: CAWETVTNYGYTF. In DNA, the CDR3 is TGTGCCTGGGAGACAGTTACTAACTATGGCTACACCTTC. The chain links TRBV2 to TRBJ1-2; weak D call: TRBD1 (5 bases). The germline CDR1 and CDR2 sequences are SNHLY and FYNNEI. V was shortened by 11 bases and J by 0 bases, with 13 bases between the two germline ends. This CDR3 has 13 amino acids.

This clonotype occurred a few times. J is TRBJ1-5 and V is TRBV29-1, with a weak D call TRBD1 (5 bases). There are 11 residues in the CDR3. Looked up from germline, CDR1 is SQVTM and CDR2 is ANQGSEA. V was pared by 4 bases and J by 8 bases, with 9 bases between. CDR3: CSVAGPEPQHF. DNA of the CDR3: TGCAGCGTTGCAGGGCCGGAGCCCCAGCATTTT. Full variable domain (outside the CDR3, taken from reference TRBV29-1 and TRBJ1-5): SAVISQKPSRDICQRGTSLTIQCQVDSQVTMMFWYRQQPGQSLTLIATANQGSEATYESGFVIDKFPISRPNLTFSTLTVSNMSPEDSSIYLCSVAGPEPQHFGDGTRLSIL.

This clonotype was detected ten times or more. The chain combines TRBV7-2 with TRBJ1-3; D possibly corresponds to TRBD1 (5 bases). Trimming took 8 bases from V and 8 from J, leaving 19 bases between them. The CDR3 contains 14 residues. Germline-derived CDR1 and CDR2 are SGHTA and FQGNSA. The CDR3 DNA is TGTGCCAGCCAGGGCCCTTACTCTGAAGACACCATATATTTT. This gives the protein CASQGPYSEDTIYF.

This clonotype was recorded at least ten times. This sequence joins TRBV18 and TRBJ1-1, with unresolved D. Germline CDR1 KGHSH, CDR2 LQKENI. The V end was cut by 6 bases, the J end by 1 base, with 12 bases between. The CDR3 contains 14 residues. Here the CDR3 DNA reads TGTGCCAGCTCGCCTAATCGGGAGAACACTGAAGCTTTCTTT. As protein: CASSPNRENTEAFF.

This clonotype was seen ten or more times. CDR3 amino acids: CASSEPYGNQPQHF. CDR3 nucleotide sequence: TGTGCCAGCAGTGAACCGTACGGCAATCAGCCCCAGCATTTT. The gene calls are TRBV2 and TRBJ1-5, with D unresolved. The CDR3 is made up of 14 amino acids. Trimming removed 2 bases from V and 2 bases from J, with 7 bases in between. Per germline, CDR1 SNHLY and CDR2 FYNNEI.

This clonotype has at least ten counts. The J gene is TRBJ1-2, the V gene TRBV19; TRBD1 aligns across 12 bases. The ends lost 2 bases at V and 3 bases at J; junction bases unmatched: 4. The CDR3 is 16 residues long. Germline assignment: CDR1 LNHDA and CDR2 SQIVND (reference sequence). The CDR3 bases are TGTGCCAGTAGTATATCGGGGACAGGGGGCGACTATGGCTACACCTTC. Amino acid sequence: CASSISGTGGDYGYTF.

This clonotype has ten or more counts. The rearrangement uses TRBV6-1 and TRBJ2-7, with no clear D. The V and J ends lost 8 bases and 3 bases respectively, with 11 bases between them. The CDR3 loop spans 12 amino acids. Germline CDR1 and CDR2: MNHNS and SASEGT. CDR3 sequence (DNA): TGTGCCAGCCGTAAAGGTGTCTACGAGCAGTACTTC. Protein product: CASRKGVYEQYF.

Ten or more counts support this clonotype. The rearrangement links TRBV7-8 to TRBJ1-2; D not certain. The CDR3 extends over 14 amino acids. The V end lost 5 bases, the J end lost 4 bases, and 14 bases lay between the germline ends. Germline V lookup: CDR1 SGHVS, CDR2 FQNEAQ. The CDR3 reads CASSPSAGLYGYTF. CDR3 coding DNA: TGTGCCAGCAGCCCGTCGGCAGGCCTCTATGGCTACACCTTC. The whole variable domain, filled in from reference TRBV7-8 and TRBJ1-2, reads GAGVSQSPRYKVAKRGQDVALRCDPISGHVSLFWYQQALGQGPEFLTYFQNEAQLDKSGLPSDRFFAERPEGSVSTLKIQRTQQEDSAVYLCASSPSAGLYGYTFGSGTRLTVV.

Many counts were recorded for this clonotype. This rearrangement joins TRBV5-1 to TRBJ2-2; possibly TRBD1 for D (5 bases). Deletions cut 4 bases from V and 1 base from J, with 11 bases between. Germline loops: CDR1 SGHRS, CDR2 YFSETQ. The CDR3 has 15 residues. In DNA form, the CDR3 reads TGCGCCAGCAGCCCCCTAAGGGGGAACACCGGGGAGCTGTTTTTT. It specifies CASSPLRGNTGELFF. The full variable domain, its missing parts supplied by reference TRBV5-1 and TRBJ2-2, is KAGVTQTPRYLIKTRGQQVTLSCSPISGHRSVSWYQQTPGQGLQFLFEYFSETQRNKGNFPGRFSGRQFSNSRSEMNVSTLELGDSALYLCASSPLRGNTGELFFGEGSRLTVL.

This clonotype has a count of ten or more. CDR3 loop: CSVGIDRTYEQYF. The CDR3 DNA reads as TGCAGCGTTGGGATTGACAGGACCTACGAGCAGTACTTC. The rearrangement joins TRBV29-1 to TRBJ2-7; tentatively, D is TRBD1 (6 bases). CDR1 SQVTM and CDR2 ANQGSEA come from the germline V gene. The CDR3 loop spans 13 amino acids. Deletions cut 4 bases from V and 2 bases from J, with 12 bases between.

This clonotype was seen at least ten times. The chain links TRBV6-5 to TRBJ2-6; perhaps TRBD1 as D (6 bases). The CDR3 consists of 17 residues. V was cut by 0 bases and J by 2 bases, with 11 bases left in between. CDR1 MNHEY and CDR2 SVGAGI come from the germline V gene. CDR3: CASSYSRGVAGANVLTF. CDR3 bases: TGTGCCAGCAGTTACTCCAGGGGCGTTGCTGGGGCCAACGTCCTGACTTTC.

This clonotype was counted many times. The chain carries TRBV28 and TRBJ1-5; perhaps TRBD1 as D (5 bases). V lost 10 bases and J lost 4, with 11 bases in between. The germline V gene has CDR1 MDHEN and CDR2 SYDVKM. The CDR3 runs 12 residues. In DNA, the CDR3 is TGTGCCACCCAACAGGCTAATCAGCCCCAGCATTTT. This encodes CATQQANQPQHF. The full variable domain, rest sourced from reference TRBV28 and TRBJ1-5, is DVKVTQSSRYLVKRTGEKVFLECVQDMDHENMFWYRQDPGLGLRLIYFSYDVKMKEKGDIPEGYSVSREKKERFSLILESASTNQTSMYLCATQQANQPQHFGDGTRLSIL.

This clonotype was recorded many times. V usage is TRBV18 and J usage is TRBJ1-2; D possibly corresponds to TRBD1 (5 bases). CDR3 length equals 14 residues. Germline CDR1 and CDR2: KGHSH and LQKENI. The ends were cut back, 6 bases at V and 3 bases at J, with 14 bases in the middle. Written as DNA, the CDR3 is TGTGCCAGCTCTCCCGGGGCGCAAGACTATGGCTACACCTTC. Translating gives CASSPGAQDYGYTF.

The genes are TRBV28 and TRBJ1-2, with D possibly matching TRBD1 (6 bases). This CDR3 comprises 15 residues. Germline CDR1 MDHEN, CDR2 SYDVKM. Trimming took off 3 bases at V and 4 bases at J, with 15 bases between the two ends. The CDR3, as DNA: TGTGCCAGCAGTTTTCCAGGGGAATGGTCCTATGGCTACACCTTC. It yields the protein CASSFPGEWSYGYTF.

This clonotype turned up a few times. CDR3 sequence (DNA): TGTGCCAGCACCCTCGGGGGGCGGGGGTACACCGGGGAGCTGTTTTTT. Protein sequence: CASTLGGRGYTGELFF. The chain employs TRBV11-2 and TRBJ2-2; tentative D call: TRBD2 (7 bases). V lost 7 bases, J lost 3 bases, and 18 bases lay in between. The germline V gene has CDR1 SGHAT and CDR2 FQNNGV. The CDR3 spans 16 residues. Together with reference TRBV11-2 and TRBJ2-2, the CDR3 gives the full variable domain: EAGVAQSPRYKIIEKRQSVAFWCNPISGHATLYWYQQILGQGPKLLIQFQNNGVVDDSQLPKDRFSAERLKGVDSTLKIQPAKLEDSAVYLCASTLGGRGYTGELFFGEGSRLTVL.

This chain joins TRBV6-1 and TRBJ1-5; 9 bases align to TRBD1. J gave up 5 bases and V 5 bases, and 7 bases lay outside the gene matches. Germline CDR1 and CDR2: MNHNS and SASEGT. The CDR3 spans 15 residues. The DNA of the CDR3 is TGTGCCAGCAGTCCGACAGGGGGAACGGATCAGCCCCAGCATTTT. Its translation is CASSPTGGTDQPQHF.

This clonotype was counted at least ten times. J is TRBJ1-2 and V is TRBV11-2; D uncertain. V shed 6 bases and J shed 4 bases, with 9 bases lying between them. CDR3 length equals 12 residues. The germline CDR1 and CDR2 sequences are SGHAT and FQNNGV. This CDR3 reads CASSLNLYGYTF. The CDR3 DNA reads TGTGCCAGCAGTCTAAACCTCTATGGCTACACCTTC.

This clonotype was seen at least ten times. At one end the junction does not follow the germline gene, possibly because of a read error. CDR3 amino acids: CASSLEGLNTEAFF. The CDR3 bases are TGTGCCAGCAGTTTAGAAGGGCTGAACACTGAAGCTTTCTTT. The chain is built from TRBV5-1 and TRBJ1-1; D unresolved. CDR3 size: 14 residues. Germline V gene sequence: CDR1 SGHRS, CDR2 YFSETQ.